The text below deals with one T cell receptor (beta chain). Its target is not known. The CDR3 is 13 residues long. Trimming took off 11 bases at V and 5 bases at J, with 18 bases between the two ends. CDR1 ENHRY and CDR2 SYGVKD come from the germline V gene. The sample originates from a study of cytomegalovirus exposure and HLA in healthy donors. Overall study results and limits: Later analysis demonstrated an association between a missense DCLRE1C variant and TCR beta V- and J-gene trimming. Per published accounts, TCR beta sequences correctly predicted the HLA-A and HLA-B alleles of most subjects.

60 Vbeta and 13 Jbeta primers were used in PCR. Generated by immunoSEQ multiplex PCR, the TCRdb table keeps only in-frame clones and is missing some. The sample consists of over 110,000 clones, 70% to 75% of them appearing once. The sequence derives from a woman aged 40 to 50 in good health and CMV-seronegative. V is TRBV10-3 and J is TRBJ1-1; D possibly corresponds to TRBD1 (6 bases). The sample consisted of PBMCs. The CDR3 sequence: CAALQGLGTEAFF. The CDR3 nucleotides read TGTGCCGCCCTGCAGGGGCTAGGGACTGAAGCTTTCTTT.